A selection of T cell receptor beta chains follows, all from one sample in a study of cytomegalovirus exposure and HLA in healthy donors. Clones were read by immunoSEQ multiplex PCR, and TCRdb kept only the in-frame ones, dropping some. The profile shows 95,000 to 150,000 clones, 15% of them singletons. The sample was PBMCs. These receptors all come from a woman aged 18-29 years in good health and CMV-seronegative. The CDR3 runs from the conserved cysteine through the conserved F or W. A D gene is named only where the DNA matches it firmly. Some rows mark clone size as missing; the rest say once, few, many or name a class of expanded clone.

V gene: TRBV7-9
D gene: NA
J gene: TRBJ2-4
clone size: NA
CDR3 protein: CASSLGGGVQGLAKNIQYF
CDR3 DNA: TGTGCCAGCAGCTTAGGGGGGGGCGTACAGGGCTTAGCCAAAAACATTCAGTACTTC

V gene: TRBV28
D gene: NA
J gene: TRBJ2-7
clone size: few
CDR3 protein: CASSLGRGEQYF
CDR3 DNA: TGTGCCAGCAGTTTGGGCAGGGGCGAGCAGTACTTC

V gene: TRBV5-1
D gene: NA
J gene: TRBJ1-5
clone size: few
CDR3 protein: CASSLGLSNQPQHF
CDR3 DNA: TGCGCCAGCAGCCTGGGACTTAGCAATCAGCCCCAGCATTTT

V gene: TRBV7-9
D gene: NA
J gene: TRBJ2-5
clone size: few
CDR3 protein: CASSLRGGTQYF
CDR3 DNA: TGTGCCAGCAGCTTAAGGGGGGGGACCCAGTACTTC

V gene: TRBV19
D gene: NA
J gene: TRBJ2-2
clone size: few
CDR3 protein: CASSIWFQGSAGELFF
CDR3 DNA: TGTGCCAGTAGTATTTGGTTCCAGGGTTCCGCCGGGGAGCTGTTTTTT

V gene: TRBV7-8
D gene: NA
J gene: TRBJ2-7
clone size: few
CDR3 protein: CASSLAVLSRDNPYEQYF
CDR3 DNA: TGTGCCAGCAGCTTAGCGGTCCTCTCCCGGGACAACCCCTACGAGCAGTACTTC

V gene: TRBV5-1
D gene: NA
J gene: TRBJ2-3
clone size: NA
CDR3 protein: CASTDSTDTQYF
CDR3 DNA: TGCGCCAGCACCGACTCCACAGATACGCAGTATTTT

V gene: TRBV6-5
D gene: NA
J gene: TRBJ1-1
clone size: NA
CDR3 protein: CASSLGRAGTEAFF
CDR3 DNA: TGTGCCAGCAGCTTGGGCAGGGCCGGGACTGAAGCTTTCTTT

V gene: TRBV6-1
D gene: TRBD2
J gene: TRBJ2-1
clone size: few
CDR3 protein: CASTVSGTFYNEQFF
CDR3 DNA: TGTGCCAGCACCGTAAGCGGGACCTTCTACAATGAGCAGTTCTTC

V gene: TRBV27
D gene: TRBD2
J gene: TRBJ2-1
clone size: NA
CDR3 protein: CASSPGLAVRQFF
CDR3 DNA: TGTGCCAGCAGTCCGGGACTAGCGGTACGGCAGTTCTTC

V gene: TRBV28
D gene: NA
J gene: TRBJ1-1
clone size: NA
CDR3 protein: CASSLTDLGTEAFF
CDR3 DNA: TGTGCCAGCAGTTTAACCGACTTAGGCACTGAAGCTTTCTTT

V gene: TRBV14
D gene: TRBD1
J gene: TRBJ2-5
clone size: many
CDR3 protein: CASSQGLGTGSSATQYF
CDR3 DNA: TGTGCCAGCAGCCAGGGACTCGGGACAGGGAGTTCGGCGACCCAGTACTTC

V gene: TRBV9
D gene: TRBD2
J gene: TRBJ2-3
clone size: NA
CDR3 protein: CASSVEGGRASVQYF
CDR3 DNA: TGTGCCAGCAGCGTAGAGGGCGGGAGGGCCTCAGTGCAGTATTTT

V gene: TRBV28
D gene: TRBD2
J gene: TRBJ2-7
clone size: NA
CDR3 protein: CASSPPLLAGGEQYF
CDR3 DNA: TGTGCCAGCAGTCCCCCGTTATTAGCGGGAGGCGAGCAGTACTTC

V gene: TRBV11-2
D gene: NA
J gene: TRBJ2-1
clone size: NA
CDR3 protein: CASSLGMAGINNEQFF
CDR3 DNA: TGTGCCAGCAGCTTAGGGATGGCGGGAATTAACAATGAGCAGTTCTTC

V gene: TRBV30
D gene: NA
J gene: TRBJ1-4
clone size: few
CDR3 protein: CAWSVTGPSRNEKLFF
CDR3 DNA: TGTGCCTGGAGTGTAACAGGACCTTCGCGCAATGAAAAACTGTTTTTT

V gene: TRBV10-1
D gene: NA
J gene: TRBJ2-6
clone size: NA
CDR3 protein: CAISLGVSGANVLTF
CDR3 DNA: TGCGCCATCTCACTCGGGGTCTCTGGGGCCAACGTCCTGACTTTC

V gene: TRBV5-6
D gene: TRBD1
J gene: TRBJ2-1
clone size: NA
CDR3 protein: CASSLARDRGSYNEQFF
CDR3 DNA: TGTGCCAGCAGCTTGGCCCGGGACAGGGGTTCCTACAATGAGCAGTTCTTC

V gene: TRBV30
D gene: TRBD2
J gene: TRBJ2-1
clone size: few
CDR3 protein: CAWGVSGSFNEQFF
CDR3 DNA: TGTGCCTGGGGGGTGAGCGGGAGCTTCAATGAGCAGTTCTTC

V gene: TRBV2
D gene: NA
J gene: TRBJ1-3
clone size: NA
CDR3 protein: CASSGQSDRPGNTIYF
CDR3 DNA: TGTGCCAGCAGTGGACAAAGCGACAGACCTGGAAACACCATATATTTT

V gene: TRBV2
D gene: TRBD2
J gene: TRBJ2-3
clone size: few
CDR3 protein: CASSVSGTSGTSTDTQYF
CDR3 DNA: TGTGCCAGCAGCGTCTCCGGGACTAGCGGGACTAGCACAGATACGCAGTATTTT

V gene: TRBV6-6
D gene: NA
J gene: TRBJ1-1
clone size: few
CDR3 protein: CATTWSRGIPEAFF
CDR3 DNA: TGTGCCACCACATGGAGCAGGGGTATCCCTGAAGCTTTCTTT

V gene: TRBV7-2
D gene: NA
J gene: TRBJ1-5
clone size: NA
CDR3 protein: CASSLMRSNQPQHF
CDR3 DNA: TGTGCCAGCAGCCTCATGCGGAGCAATCAGCCCCAGCATTTT

V gene: TRBV27
D gene: NA
J gene: TRBJ2-3
clone size: NA
CDR3 protein: CASSLTPGEGADTQYF
CDR3 DNA: TGTGCCAGCAGTTTAACGCCAGGGGAAGGTGCAGATACGCAGTATTTT